The 27 T cell receptor beta chains below all came from one sample that was sequenced in a study of T cell responses to AZD1222 COVID-19 vaccine. Generated by immunoSEQ multiplex PCR, the TCRdb table keeps only in-frame clones and is missing some. The table lists roughly 79,000 clones, 92% of them singletons. The specimen comprised peripheral blood, sampled on day 0 of MenACWY control vaccination. Receptors were obtained from an adult in good health.

The chain carries TRBV20-1 and TRBJ2-1; 12 nucleotides line up with TRBD2. The CDR3 spans 13 residues. Germline loops: CDR1 DFQATT, CDR2 SNEGSKA (reference sequence). After removal of 3 bases from V and 13 bases from J, the junction contained 7 bases not matched to a gene. CDR3 in DNA: TGCAGTGCTAGTTCGACTAGCGGGGGTTCACAGTTCTTC. Protein sequence: CSASSTSGGSQFF.

This sequence joins TRBV15 and TRBJ1-6, with TRBD1 matching 8 bases. Germline CDR1 LNHNV, CDR2 YYDKDF (reference sequence). V lost 0 bases and J lost 7; bases outside the gene matches: 2. This CDR3 spans 15 amino acids. CDR3 DNA: TGTGCCACCAGCAGAGATCCAGGGGGCAATTCACCCCTCCACTTT. This sequence encodes CATSRDPGGNSPLHF.

V gene TRBV3-1 (or the pseudogene TRBV3-2) combines with J gene TRBJ2-2; no clear D. V shed 6 bases and J shed 6 bases, with 17 bases lying between them. The CDR3 covers 15 residues. CDR1 LGHDT and CDR2 YNNKEL come from the germline V gene (reference sequence). DNA of the CDR3: TGTGCCAGCAGACCCTTAGCCGGGCGCCCCGGGGAGCTGTTTTTT. As protein: CASRPLAGRPGELFF.

The V call is TRBV5-1, the J call TRBJ2-3; D gene unclear. The CDR3 covers 14 residues. V was pared by 5 bases and J by 2 bases, with 12 bases between. Germline loops: CDR1 SGHRS, CDR2 YFSETQ. CDR3 region: CASRFEAYTDTQYF. The CDR3 DNA follows: TGCGCCAGCAGATTTGAGGCCTACACAGATACGCAGTATTTT.

The V call is TRBV2, the J call TRBJ1-5; TRBD1 might be the D (5 bases). This CDR3 has 15 amino acids. V was cut by 3 bases and J by 4 bases, with 13 bases left in between. Germline V CDR1 and CDR2: SNHLY, FYNNEI. The CDR3: CASSDNRGINQPQHF. CDR3 DNA sequence: TGTGCCAGCAGTGATAACCGGGGGATAAATCAGCCCCAGCATTTT.

The chain joins TRBV19 to TRBJ1-1, with 9 bases lining up with TRBD1. Germline-derived CDR1 and CDR2 are LNHDA and SQIVND (reference sequence). V lost 5 bases and J lost 4; bases outside the gene matches: 5. The CDR3 sequence is 14 residues long. This CDR3 is CASSVTGGTTEAFF. The CDR3 DNA follows: TGTGCCAGTAGTGTGACAGGGGGTACCACTGAAGCTTTCTTT. Looking up the rest from reference TRBV19 and TRBJ1-1 gives the full variable domain: DGGITQSPKYLFRKEGQNVTLSCEQNLNHDAMYWYRQDPGQGLRLIYYSQIVNDFQKGDIAEGYSVSREKKESFPLTVTSAQKNPTAFYLCASSVTGGTTEAFFGQGTRLTVV.

The chain combines TRBV9 with TRBJ2-3, with D unclear. This CDR3 has 14 residues. V was pared by 4 bases and J by 6 bases, with 15 bases between. Germline CDR1 is SGDLS and CDR2 is YYNGEE. DNA for the CDR3: TGTGCCAGCAGCTCCCGTTCCGGGCGGGATACGCAGTATTTT. Protein product: CASSSRSGRDTQYF.

The CDR3, as DNA: TGTGCCAGCGGACAGGAGAACACTGAAGCTTTCTTT. It yields the protein CASGQENTEAFF. The chain employs TRBV12-3 or TRBV12-4 and TRBJ1-1; TRBD1 agrees at 7 bases. The CDR3 covers 12 residues. V was pared by 8 bases and J by 1 base, with 1 base of the junction left unmatched.

This chain uses TRBV19 with TRBJ1-5; the D gene is possibly TRBD1 (5 bases). CDR3 length: 18 amino acids. Trimming cost V 5 bases and J 0 bases, with 20 bases left between them. Looked up from germline, CDR1 is LNHDA and CDR2 is SQIVND (reference sequence). The CDR3 sequence: CASSSKLWGDLSNQPQHF. CDR3 nucleotides: TGTGCCAGTAGTTCCAAATTGTGGGGGGACCTTAGCAATCAGCCCCAGCATTTT.

The chain joins TRBV21-1 to TRBJ2-1. TRBV21-1 constitutes a pseudogene. The CDR3 extends over 18 amino acids. The CDR3 DNA sequence: TGTGCCAGCGAGGGGTCCCCCGGGTCCCTCACCGACTCCAATGAGCAGTTCTTC. Encoded protein: CASEGSPGSLTDSNEQFF.

This chain uses TRBV14 with TRBJ2-7; TRBD2 matches at 7 bases. V was clipped by 8 bases and J by 5 bases; unmatched bases: 12. Germline CDR1 SGHDN, CDR2 FVKESK. The length of the CDR3 is 14 residues. In DNA form, the CDR3 reads TGTGCCAGCGCTTACTTCACGGGGACTAACGAGCAGTACTTC. As protein: CASAYFTGTNEQYF.

The gene calls are TRBV7-9 and TRBJ1-4, with 12 bases that match TRBD1. The junction had 12 bases not matched to a gene; V was cut back by 0 bases and J by 7 bases. This CDR3 is 19 amino acids long. The germline CDR1 and CDR2 sequences are SEHNR and FQNEAQ (reference sequence). The CDR3 region is CASSLAGTGGLFDREKLFF. DNA of the CDR3: TGTGCCAGCAGCTTAGCGGGGACAGGGGGCCTGTTTGATCGTGAAAAACTGTTTTTT.

The gene calls are TRBV6-6 and TRBJ2-7, with 7 positions matching TRBD2. V trimming: 7 bases; J trimming: 6 bases; junction bases outside the gene matches: 9. This CDR3 is built from 13 residues. The V gene's germline CDR1 is MNHNY and CDR2 SVGAGI (reference sequence). CDR3: CASTGGWGGEQYF. In DNA, the CDR3 is TGTGCCAGCACTGGTGGTTGGGGGGGCGAGCAGTACTTC.

The chain recombines TRBV28 with TRBJ2-3; 10 positions match TRBD2. The trim removed 6 bases at V and 2 bases at J, leaving 2 bases unmatched. The germline V gene encodes CDR1 MDHEN and CDR2 SYDVKM. The CDR3 loop spans 14 amino acids. DNA for the CDR3: TGTGCCAGCAGAGCGGGAGGGAACACAGATACGCAGTATTTT. It codes for CASRAGGNTDTQYF.

The V and J genes are TRBV20-1 and TRBJ2-3; D unclear. The CDR3 is 15 residues long. Germline V gene sequence: CDR1 DFQATT, CDR2 SNEGSKA (reference sequence). V was cut by 3 bases and J by 0 bases, with 13 bases left in between. The CDR3 loop reads CSASSGQPSTDTQYF. The CDR3, as DNA: TGCAGTGCTAGTTCGGGTCAGCCAAGCACAGATACGCAGTATTTT.

The chain recombines TRBV28 with TRBJ1-6; D not certain. The V gene lost 5 bases and the J gene lost 0 bases, with 20 bases spanning the gap. CDR1 MDHEN and CDR2 SYDVKM come from the germline V gene. CDR3 length: 19 residues. This chain's CDR3 is CASSLRAGIDSSYNSPLHF. The DNA of the CDR3 is TGTGCCAGCAGTCTACGTGCAGGCATAGATAGCTCCTATAATTCACCCCTCCACTTT.

This clone was seen just once. The chain is built from TRBV5-1 and TRBJ2-1, with 7 positions matching TRBD2. The V segment lost 2 bases and the J segment 6 bases; nucleotides outside the gene matches: 8. The CDR3 has 15 amino acids. Germline CDR1 and CDR2: SGHRS and YFSETQ. CDR3 sequence (DNA): TGCGCCAGCAGCTTTGGTCATGGGGGGGTCAATGAGCAGTTCTTC. Translating gives CASSFGHGGVNEQFF.

This rearrangement joins TRBV6-2 or TRBV6-3 to TRBJ2-3; the D is unclear. V was trimmed by 6 bases and J by 4 bases, leaving 8 bases between them. The CDR3 has 12 residues. The V gene's germline CDR1 is MNHEY and CDR2 SVGEGT. The CDR3 sequence: CASSPGPDTQYF. The CDR3 bases are TGTGCCAGCAGCCCTGGGCCAGATACGCAGTATTTT.

This clone was recorded only once. This rearrangement joins TRBV27 to TRBJ1-3; D ambiguous. The CDR3 extends over 15 amino acids. CDR1 is MNHEY and CDR2 is SMNVEV in the germline V gene (reference sequence). V dropped 7 bases and J dropped 4 bases, with 17 bases sitting between them. The CDR3 bases are TGTGCCAGCACATCAGCCAGCGAAGGGGGAAACACCATATATTTT. Residues: CASTSASEGGNTIYF.

The rearrangement uses TRBV19 and TRBJ1-5; TRBD1 matches at 7 bases. The V gene end was trimmed by 5 bases and the J gene end by 2 bases; junction bases not matched to a gene: 9. This CDR3 contains 16 residues. Germline CDR1 is LNHDA and CDR2 is SQIVND (reference sequence). The CDR3 sequence: CASSLQTGKGNQPQHF. The CDR3 nucleotides read TGTGCCAGTAGTCTTCAGACAGGGAAGGGCAATCAGCCCCAGCATTTT.

V usage is TRBV6-5 and J usage is TRBJ2-1; D is uncertain. V was clipped by 6 bases and J by 8 bases, with 8 bases between them. Germline CDR1 is MNHEY and CDR2 is SVGAGI. The CDR3 has 11 residues. The CDR3 DNA reads as TGTGCCAGCAGCTACCTCCATGAGCAGTTCTTC. It is translated as CASSYLHEQFF.

The rearrangement links TRBV20-1 to TRBJ2-3; D unresolved. This CDR3 spans 11 amino acids. With 4 bases removed from V and 6 bases from J, the gap between germline ends came to 8 bases. CDR1 and CDR2 (germline): DFQATT, SNEGSKA (reference sequence). As DNA, the CDR3 is TGCAGTGCTACCAGCTTGGATACGCAGTATTTT. It specifies CSATSLDTQYF.

The gene calls are TRBV27 and TRBJ2-2; no definite D call. Germline V lookup: CDR1 MNHEY, CDR2 SMNVEV (reference sequence). The ends were cut back, 2 bases at V and 7 bases at J, with 8 bases in the middle. The CDR3 contains 13 residues. CDR3 sequence: CASSLTVYGELFF. The DNA for the CDR3 is TGTGCCAGCAGTTTAACCGTTTACGGGGAGCTGTTTTTT.

This sequence joins TRBV19 and TRBJ2-7; 9 bases align to TRBD1. Per germline, CDR1 LNHDA and CDR2 SQIVND (reference sequence). CDR3 length equals 17 residues. Unmatched junction bases numbered 16, after V lost 10 bases and J lost 0 bases. CDR3 coding DNA: TGTGCCACCAGCGGGACAGGGTGGTTTTGGGCCTCCTACGAGCAGTACTTC. Translated, it gives CATSGTGWFWASYEQYF.

The chain has TRBV5-4 and TRBJ2-1; possible D gene TRBD1, 6 bases. Trimming removed 6 bases at V and 0 bases at J, with 22 bases between. CDR1 and CDR2 from the germline V gene are SGHNT and YYREEE (reference sequence). The CDR3 is 18 residues long. The CDR3 is CASKDSEGVRASYNEQFF. The CDR3, as DNA: TGTGCCAGCAAGGACAGCGAAGGGGTCCGAGCCTCCTACAATGAGCAGTTCTTC.

The chain combines TRBV5-6 with TRBJ2-1, with 7 positions matching TRBD1. J was trimmed by 3 bases and V by 3 bases; bases with no gene match: 6. This CDR3 is 15 amino acids long. CDR1 is SGHDT, CDR2 YYEEEE, per germline. CDR3 sequence reads: CASSSGTELYNEQFF. The CDR3, as DNA: TGTGCCAGCAGCTCCGGGACAGAACTCTACAATGAGCAGTTCTTC.

The genes are TRBV6-5 and TRBJ2-3; D uncertain. CDR1 and CDR2 (germline): MNHEY, SVGAGI. CDR3 length: 14 amino acids. V was shortened by 3 bases and J by 0 bases, with 7 bases between the two germline ends. The DNA of the CDR3 is TGTGCCAGCAGTTATCGGTCGAGCACAGATACGCAGTATTTT. As protein: CASSYRSSTDTQYF.